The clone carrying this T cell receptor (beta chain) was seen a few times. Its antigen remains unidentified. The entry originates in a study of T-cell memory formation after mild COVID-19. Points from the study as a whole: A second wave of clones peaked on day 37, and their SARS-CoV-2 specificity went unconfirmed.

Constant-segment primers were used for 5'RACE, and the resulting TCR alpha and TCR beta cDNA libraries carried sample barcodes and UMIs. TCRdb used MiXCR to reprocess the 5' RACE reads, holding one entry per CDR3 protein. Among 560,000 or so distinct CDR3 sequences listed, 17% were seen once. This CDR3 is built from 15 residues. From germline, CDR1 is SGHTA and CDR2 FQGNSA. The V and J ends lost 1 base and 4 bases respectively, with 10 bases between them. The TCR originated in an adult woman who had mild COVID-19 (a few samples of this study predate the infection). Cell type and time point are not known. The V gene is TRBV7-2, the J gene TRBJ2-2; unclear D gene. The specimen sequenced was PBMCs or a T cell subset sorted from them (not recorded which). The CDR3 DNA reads TGTGCCAGCAGCTTAGTTTTACTTATCACCGGGGAGCTGTTTTTT. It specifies CASSLVLLITGELFF. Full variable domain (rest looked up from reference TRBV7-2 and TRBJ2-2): GAGVSQSPSNKVTEKGKDVELRCDPISGHTALYWYRQSLGQGLEFLIYFQGNSAPDKSGLPSDRFSAERTGGSVSTLTIQRTQQEDSAVYLCASSLVLLITGELFFGEGSRLTVL.